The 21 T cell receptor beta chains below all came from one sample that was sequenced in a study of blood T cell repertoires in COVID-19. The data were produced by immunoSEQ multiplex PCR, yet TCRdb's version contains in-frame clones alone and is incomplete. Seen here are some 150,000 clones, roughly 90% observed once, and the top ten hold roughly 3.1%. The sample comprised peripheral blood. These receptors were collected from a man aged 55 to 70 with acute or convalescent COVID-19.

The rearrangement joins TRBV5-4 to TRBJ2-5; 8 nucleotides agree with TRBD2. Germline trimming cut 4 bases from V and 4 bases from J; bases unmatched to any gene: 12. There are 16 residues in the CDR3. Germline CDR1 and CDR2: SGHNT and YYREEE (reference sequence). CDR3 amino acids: CASSLNSGARGETQYF. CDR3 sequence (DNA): TGTGCCAGCAGCCTGAATAGCGGGGCCAGGGGAGAGACCCAGTACTTC.

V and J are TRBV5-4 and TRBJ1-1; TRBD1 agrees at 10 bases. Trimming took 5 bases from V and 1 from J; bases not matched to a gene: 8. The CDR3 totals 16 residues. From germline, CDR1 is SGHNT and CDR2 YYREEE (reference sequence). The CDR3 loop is CASRSADRGRNTEAFF. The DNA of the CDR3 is TGTGCCAGCAGGTCAGCAGACAGGGGGCGGAACACTGAAGCTTTCTTT.

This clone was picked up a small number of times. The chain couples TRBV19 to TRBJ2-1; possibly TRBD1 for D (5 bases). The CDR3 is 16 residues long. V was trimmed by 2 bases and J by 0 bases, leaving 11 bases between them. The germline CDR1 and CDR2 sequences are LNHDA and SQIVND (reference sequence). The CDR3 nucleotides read TGTGCCAGTAGTATAAAGGGGCCCCGCTCCTACAATGAGCAGTTCTTC. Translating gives CASSIKGPRSYNEQFF. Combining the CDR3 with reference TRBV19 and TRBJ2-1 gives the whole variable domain DGGITQSPKYLFRKEGQNVTLSCEQNLNHDAMYWYRQDPGQGLRLIYYSQIVNDFQKGDIAEGYSVSREKKESFPLTVTSAQKNPTAFYLCASSIKGPRSYNEQFFGPGTRLTVL.

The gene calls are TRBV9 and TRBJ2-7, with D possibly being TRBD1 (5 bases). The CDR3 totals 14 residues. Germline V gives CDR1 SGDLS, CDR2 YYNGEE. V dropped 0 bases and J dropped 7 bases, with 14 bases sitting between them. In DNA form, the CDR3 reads TGTGCCAGCAGCGTAGCAGGGTCGGGTAGGGAGCAGTACTTC. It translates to CASSVAGSGREQYF.

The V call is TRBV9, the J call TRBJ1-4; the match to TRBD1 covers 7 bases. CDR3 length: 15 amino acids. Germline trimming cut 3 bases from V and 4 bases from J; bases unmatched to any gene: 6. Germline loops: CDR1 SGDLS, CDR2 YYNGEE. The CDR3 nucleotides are TGTGCCAGCAGCGAATCCGGGACAGATAATGAAAAACTGTTTTTT. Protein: CASSESGTDNEKLFF. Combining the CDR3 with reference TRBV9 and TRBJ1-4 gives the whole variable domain DSGVTQTPKHLITATGQRVTLRCSPRSGDLSVYWYQQSLDQGLQFLIQYYNGEERAKGNILERFSAQQFPDLHSELNLSSLELGDSALYFCASSESGTDNEKLFFGSGTQLSVL.

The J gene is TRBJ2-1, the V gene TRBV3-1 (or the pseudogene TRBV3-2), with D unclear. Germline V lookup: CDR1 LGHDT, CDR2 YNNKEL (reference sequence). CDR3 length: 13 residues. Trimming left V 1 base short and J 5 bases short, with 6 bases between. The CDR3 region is CASSQVYDNEQFF. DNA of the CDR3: TGTGCCAGCAGCCAAGTTTATGACAATGAGCAGTTCTTC.

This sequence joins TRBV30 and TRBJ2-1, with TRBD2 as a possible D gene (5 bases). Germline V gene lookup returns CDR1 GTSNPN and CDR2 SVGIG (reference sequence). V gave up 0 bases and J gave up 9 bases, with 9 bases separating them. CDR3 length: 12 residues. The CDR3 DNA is TGTGCCTGGAGTGTACGCCGGGGTGAGCAGTTCTTC. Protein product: CAWSVRRGEQFF.

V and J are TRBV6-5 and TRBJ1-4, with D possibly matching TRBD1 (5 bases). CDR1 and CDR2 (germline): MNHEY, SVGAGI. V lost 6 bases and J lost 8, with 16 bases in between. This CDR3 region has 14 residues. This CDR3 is CASRPDIGREKLFF. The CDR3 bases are TGTGCCAGCAGGCCGGACATTGGTCGGGAAAAACTGTTTTTT.

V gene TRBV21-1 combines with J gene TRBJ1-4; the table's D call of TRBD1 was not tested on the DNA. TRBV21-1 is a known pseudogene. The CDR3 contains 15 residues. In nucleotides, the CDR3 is TGTGCCAGCAGCACTCGGACAGACTTTAATGAAAAACTGTTTTTT. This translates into CASSTRTDFNEKLFF.

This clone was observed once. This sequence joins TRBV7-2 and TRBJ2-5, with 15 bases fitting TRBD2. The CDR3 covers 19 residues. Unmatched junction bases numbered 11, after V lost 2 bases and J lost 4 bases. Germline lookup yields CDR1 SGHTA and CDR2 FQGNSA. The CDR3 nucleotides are TGTGCCAGCAGCTTATCGGCGGGGACTAGCGGGGGGTCACGAGAGACCCAGTACTTC. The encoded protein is CASSLSAGTSGGSRETQYF. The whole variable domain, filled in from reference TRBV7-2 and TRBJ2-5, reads GAGVSQSPSNKVTEKGKDVELRCDPISGHTALYWYRQSLGQGLEFLIYFQGNSAPDKSGLPSDRFSAERTGGSVSTLTIQRTQQEDSAVYLCASSLSAGTSGGSRETQYFGPGTRLLVL.

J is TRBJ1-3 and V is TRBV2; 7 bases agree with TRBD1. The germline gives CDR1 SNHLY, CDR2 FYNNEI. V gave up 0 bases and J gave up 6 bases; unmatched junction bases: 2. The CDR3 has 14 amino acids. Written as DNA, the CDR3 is TGTGCCAGCAGTGAAGCAGGGGGCGAAAACACCATATATTTT. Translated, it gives CASSEAGGENTIYF.

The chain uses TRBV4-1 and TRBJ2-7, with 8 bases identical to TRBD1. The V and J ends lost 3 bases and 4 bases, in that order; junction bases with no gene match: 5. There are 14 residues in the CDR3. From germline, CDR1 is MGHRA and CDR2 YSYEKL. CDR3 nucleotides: TGCGCCAGCAGCCACCAGGGGGCCCTTTACGAGCAGTACTTC. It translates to CASSHQGALYEQYF.

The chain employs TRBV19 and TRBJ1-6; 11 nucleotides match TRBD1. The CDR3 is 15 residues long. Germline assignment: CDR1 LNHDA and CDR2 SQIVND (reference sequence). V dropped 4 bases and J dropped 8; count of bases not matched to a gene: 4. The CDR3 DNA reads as TGTGCCAGTAGTAGGACAGGGGGCGTCGATTCACCCCTCCACTTT. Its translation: CASSRTGGVDSPLHF.

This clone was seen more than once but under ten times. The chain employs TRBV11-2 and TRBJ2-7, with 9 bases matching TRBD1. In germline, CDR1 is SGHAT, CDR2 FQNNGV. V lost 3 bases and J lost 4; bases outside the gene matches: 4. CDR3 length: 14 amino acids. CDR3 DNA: TGTGCCAGCAGCTTGGGACAGGGTGGGTACGAGCAGTACTTC. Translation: CASSLGQGGYEQYF.

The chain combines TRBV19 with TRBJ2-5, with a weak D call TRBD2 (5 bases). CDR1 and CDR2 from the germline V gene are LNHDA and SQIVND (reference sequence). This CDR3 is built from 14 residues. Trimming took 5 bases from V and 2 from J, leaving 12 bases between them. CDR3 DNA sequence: TGTGCCAGTAGTTCGGGATTTATACAAGAGACCCAGTACTTC. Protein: CASSSGFIQETQYF.

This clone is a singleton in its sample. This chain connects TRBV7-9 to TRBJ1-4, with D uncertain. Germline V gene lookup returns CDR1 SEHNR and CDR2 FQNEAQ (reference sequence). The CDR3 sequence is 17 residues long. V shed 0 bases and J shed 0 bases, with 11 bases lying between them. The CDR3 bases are TGTGCCAGCAGCTTAGCAGGAGGACTTGCAACTAATGAAAAACTGTTTTTT. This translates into CASSLAGGLATNEKLFF.

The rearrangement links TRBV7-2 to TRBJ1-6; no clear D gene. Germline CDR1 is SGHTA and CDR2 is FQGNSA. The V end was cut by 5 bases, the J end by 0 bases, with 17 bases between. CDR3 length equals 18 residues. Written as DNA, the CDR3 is TGTGCCAGCAGCCTCCGGGTTTCAGTAAGCTCCTATAATTCACCCCTCCACTTT. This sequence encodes CASSLRVSVSSYNSPLHF.

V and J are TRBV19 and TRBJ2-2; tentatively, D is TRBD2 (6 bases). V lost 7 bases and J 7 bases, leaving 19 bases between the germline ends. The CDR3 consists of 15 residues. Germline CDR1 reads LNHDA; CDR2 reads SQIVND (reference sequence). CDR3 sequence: CASTHLGGVNGELFF. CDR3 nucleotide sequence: TGTGCCAGTACCCACCTAGGCGGGGTGAACGGGGAGCTGTTTTTT.

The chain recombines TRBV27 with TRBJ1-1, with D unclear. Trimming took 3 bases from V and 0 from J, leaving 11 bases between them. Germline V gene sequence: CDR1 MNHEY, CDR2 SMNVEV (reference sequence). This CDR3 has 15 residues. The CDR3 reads CASSFFGLMNTEAFF. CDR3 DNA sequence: TGTGCCAGCAGTTTTTTCGGACTGATGAACACTGAAGCTTTCTTT.

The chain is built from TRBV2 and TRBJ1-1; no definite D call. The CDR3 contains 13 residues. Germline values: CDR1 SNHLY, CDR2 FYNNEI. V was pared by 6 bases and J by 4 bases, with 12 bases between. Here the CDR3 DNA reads TGTGCCAGCAGCCACCCGGGAGGCACTGAAGCTTTCTTT. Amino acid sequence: CASSHPGGTEAFF.

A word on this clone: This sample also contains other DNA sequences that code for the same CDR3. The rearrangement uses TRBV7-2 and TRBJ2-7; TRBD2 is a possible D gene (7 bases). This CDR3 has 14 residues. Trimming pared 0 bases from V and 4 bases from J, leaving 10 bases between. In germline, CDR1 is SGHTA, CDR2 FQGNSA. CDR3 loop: CASSLAGGPYEQYF. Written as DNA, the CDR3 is TGTGCCAGCAGCTTAGCGGGGGGGCCGTACGAGCAGTACTTC.